The entry that follows covers one T cell receptor (beta chain) sequence. This entry belongs to a study of cytomegalovirus exposure and HLA in healthy donors. PCR amplification relied on 60 Vbeta primers (plus 13 Jbeta primers). The data were produced by immunoSEQ multiplex PCR, yet TCRdb's version contains in-frame clones alone and is incomplete. The specimen's table records approximately 80,000 clones. Sequenced input: PBMCs. The clonotype originates from a young woman in good health and CMV-seronegative.

The CDR3 sequence is CASSTGIDYEQYF. The CDR3 DNA reads TGTGCCAGTAGTACCGGGATCGACTACGAGCAGTACTTC. The chain recombines TRBV19 with TRBJ2-7; tentatively, D is TRBD2 (5 bases). The CDR3 runs to 13 residues. V lost 4 bases and J lost 3, with 10 bases in between. CDR1 is LNHDA and CDR2 is SQIVND in the germline V gene (reference sequence).